The 25 T cell receptor beta chains reported below all come from one sample, sequenced in a study of patients and donors after allogeneic stem cell transplantation. TCRdb re-derived calls from the RT-PCR reads in MiXCR, one entry per CDR3 protein. The sample lists about 400,000 distinct CDR3 sequences, 16% occurring once. Sequenced sample: blood, either unsorted or a sorted T cell fraction (not recorded which). The receptors come from a human donor who was either an allogeneic HSCT recipient or a stem cell or donor lymphocyte infusion donor (not recorded which). It is not recorded whose cells these are; they may come from a transplant donor.

In its sample, this clonotype was seen a few times. The V gene is TRBV7-9, the J gene TRBJ2-5; D unresolved. This CDR3 contains 12 residues. The V and J ends lost 3 bases and 4 bases respectively, with 6 bases between them. Germline V gene data show CDR1 as SEHNR and CDR2 as FQNEAQ (reference sequence). CDR3 protein: CASSFFRETQYF. DNA for the CDR3: TGTGCCAGCAGCTTCTTCAGAGAGACCCAGTACTTC.

This clonotype occurred a few times. CDR3 nucleotides: TGTGCCAGCAGCTTGCTAGCAGGGCTAAACAATGAGCAGTTCTTC. Amino acid sequence: CASSLLAGLNNEQFF. J is TRBJ2-1 and V is TRBV5-5; either TRBD1 or TRBD2 may fit D (5 bases each). Trimming removed 1 base from V and 5 bases from J, with 13 bases in between. Germline CDR1 and CDR2: SGHKS and YYEKEE (reference sequence). The length of the CDR3 is 15 residues.

The CDR3 loop reads CSVEVQGGTEAFF. The CDR3 nucleotides are TGCAGCGTTGAGGTCCAGGGGGGGACTGAAGCTTTCTTT. The V call is TRBV29-1, the J call TRBJ1-1; 7 nucleotides match TRBD1. V shed 3 bases and J 5 bases; nucleotides not matched to a gene: 6. CDR1 SQVTM and CDR2 ANQGSEA come from the germline V gene. CDR3 length: 13 amino acids.

The chain links TRBV20-1 to TRBJ2-2; D may correspond to TRBD1 or TRBD2 (5 bases each). CDR1 and CDR2 (germline): DFQATT, SNEGSKA (reference sequence). Trimming left V 3 bases short and J 0 bases short, with 8 bases between. There are 14 residues in the CDR3. CDR3 nucleotides: TGCAGTGCTAGTCGGGGCTCGAACACCGGGGAGCTGTTTTTT. It is translated as CSASRGSNTGELFF.

This clonotype was seen more than once but under ten times. Here the CDR3 DNA reads TGTGCCAGCTCACCGGACATGAAGACCCAGTACTTC. It codes for CASSPDMKTQYF. The V and J genes are TRBV18 and TRBJ2-5, with D possibly being TRBD1 (5 bases). Trimming removed 3 bases from V and 6 bases from J, with 8 bases in between. The CDR3 is 12 amino acids. Germline V gives CDR1 KGHSH, CDR2 LQKENI. The whole variable domain, filled in from reference TRBV18 and TRBJ2-5, reads NAGVMQNPRHLVRRRGQEARLRCSPMKGHSHVYWYRQLPEEGLKFMVYLQKENIIDESGMPKERFSAEFPKEGPSILRIQQVVRGDSAAYFCASSPDMKTQYFGPGTRLLVL.

This clonotype was counted many times. The chain couples TRBV27 to TRBJ2-7, with D possibly TRBD2 on 5 matching bases. The CDR3 is made up of 11 amino acids. The V end was cut by 9 bases, the J end by 4 bases, with 10 bases between. CDR1 is MNHEY and CDR2 is SMNVEV in the germline V gene (reference sequence). The CDR3 here is CASKRGYEQYF. CDR3 coding DNA: TGTGCCAGTAAAAGAGGGTACGAGCAGTACTTC.

This clonotype occurred a few times. The V call is TRBV25-1, the J call TRBJ1-5; 7 nucleotides match TRBD1. V shed 9 bases, J shed 0 bases, and the junction held 5 bases outside the gene matches. This CDR3 region has 14 residues. Germline CDR1 reads MGHDK; CDR2 reads SYGVNS. CDR3 coding DNA: TGTGCCAGAATGGACAGGATTAGCAATCAGCCCCAGCATTTT. It is translated as CARMDRISNQPQHF.

The chain is built from TRBV7-7 and TRBJ2-3, with 7 bases identical to TRBD2. The V gene's germline CDR1 is SSHAT and CDR2 FNYEAQ (reference sequence). V dropped 5 bases and J dropped 10; count of bases not matched to a gene: 15. There are 15 residues in the CDR3. The DNA of the CDR3 is TGTGCCAGCAGCGCCTTAGCGGGCACCTTGGAAGCGCAGTATTTT. Translation gives CASSALAGTLEAQYF.

This chain uses TRBV6-2 or TRBV6-3 with TRBJ2-7, with D perhaps matching TRBD1 or TRBD2 (5 bases each). Germline V lookup: CDR1 MNHEY, CDR2 SVGEGT. Trimming stripped 1 base from V and 6 bases from J, with 7 bases between. The CDR3 is 12 residues long. The DNA for the CDR3 is TGTGCCAGCAGTTACTTGGGACGCGAGCAGTACTTC. Amino acid sequence: CASSYLGREQYF.

The chain couples TRBV6-1 to TRBJ2-2, with D perhaps TRBD1 or TRBD2 (5 bases each). V was clipped by 6 bases and J by 5 bases, with 16 bases between them. CDR3 length equals 15 residues. CDR1 is MNHNS, CDR2 SASEGT, per germline. This CDR3 reads CASRSSGKGTGELFF. The CDR3 DNA reads as TGTGCCAGCAGGTCCTCCGGGAAGGGGACCGGGGAGCTGTTTTTT.

The chain joins TRBV6-2 or TRBV6-3 to TRBJ1-2; D unresolved. The germline CDR1 and CDR2 sequences are MNHEY and SVGEGT. The V and J ends lost 8 bases and 5 bases respectively, with 15 bases between them. The CDR3 is 13 residues long. CDR3 loop: CASGTREPYGYTF. The CDR3 coding sequence is TGTGCCAGCGGAACCCGGGAGCCATATGGCTACACCTTC.

The rearrangement joins TRBV5-1 to TRBJ2-6, with unresolved D. The CDR3 totals 16 residues. Trimming stripped 0 bases from V and 3 bases from J, with 10 bases between. Per germline, CDR1 SGHRS and CDR2 YFSETQ. The CDR3 region is CASSLGPGNGANVLTF. CDR3 sequence (DNA): TGCGCCAGCAGCTTGGGTCCAGGAAATGGGGCCAACGTCCTGACTTTC.

This clonotype was seen only a few times. The CDR3: CASSLASTDTQYF. As DNA, the CDR3 is TGCGCCAGCAGCTTGGCGAGCACAGATACGCAGTATTTT. The chain has TRBV5-1 and TRBJ2-3; D remains unclear. Germline assignment: CDR1 SGHRS and CDR2 YFSETQ. V lost 0 bases and J 0 bases, leaving 2 bases between the germline ends. The length of the CDR3 is 13 residues. The complete variable domain, with remaining parts taken from reference TRBV5-1 and TRBJ2-3, reads KAGVTQTPRYLIKTRGQQVTLSCSPISGHRSVSWYQQTPGQGLQFLFEYFSETQRNKGNFPGRFSGRQFSNSRSEMNVSTLELGDSALYLCASSLASTDTQYFGPGTRLTVL.

The CDR3 DNA follows: TGTGCCACCAGCAGAGCGGGACACCGACCGCCTGAAGCTTTCTTT. Protein: CATSRAGHRPPEAFF. The chain couples TRBV15 to TRBJ1-1; perhaps TRBD1 as D (6 bases). Germline V lookup: CDR1 LNHNV, CDR2 YYDKDF (reference sequence). This CDR3 contains 15 residues. V shed 1 base and J shed 6 bases, with 15 bases lying between them.

The V gene is TRBV4-1, the J gene TRBJ1-2; TRBD1 aligns across 7 bases. The CDR3 covers 13 residues. Germline lookup yields CDR1 MGHRA and CDR2 YSYEKL. Trimming cost V 3 bases and J 8 bases; bases outside gene matches: 6. The CDR3 sequence is CASSQGQIGGYTF. The CDR3 bases are TGCGCCAGCAGCCAGGGACAGATCGGAGGCTACACCTTC.

This clonotype was detected a few times. This chain uses TRBV29-1 with TRBJ2-7, with 10 positions matching TRBD1. V shed 6 bases and J 4 bases; nucleotides not matched to a gene: 3. The CDR3 is made up of 12 amino acids. Per germline, CDR1 SQVTM and CDR2 ANQGSEA. CDR3 nucleotide sequence: TGCAGCGTCCGGACAGGGGGGTACGAGCAGTACTTC. Protein sequence: CSVRTGGYEQYF.

V usage is TRBV12-3 or TRBV12-4 and J usage is TRBJ2-1; 7 bases match TRBD2. J gave up 7 bases and V 6 bases, and 9 bases lay outside the gene matches. This CDR3 has 14 residues. The CDR3 region is CASRPIGGGNEQFF. DNA for the CDR3: TGTGCCAGCAGACCGATCGGGGGAGGGAATGAGCAGTTCTTC.

This clonotype was recorded many times. The gene calls are TRBV4-3 and TRBJ1-6; D is undetermined. V lost 7 bases to trimming and J lost 0 bases, with 13 bases between them. The CDR3 loop spans 16 amino acids. Germline V gives CDR1 LGHNA, CDR2 YSLEER. CDR3 amino acids: CASKLTLSSYNSPLHF. CDR3 nucleotide sequence: TGCGCCAGCAAACTCACCCTAAGCTCCTATAATTCACCCCTCCACTTT.

This rearrangement joins TRBV9 to TRBJ2-1, with 7 bases fitting TRBD2. V gave up 2 bases and J gave up 5 bases; unmatched junction bases: 7. Germline V lookup: CDR1 SGDLS, CDR2 YYNGEE. The CDR3 is 15 residues long. The CDR3: CASSVPGTKNNEQFF. Written as DNA, the CDR3 is TGTGCCAGCAGCGTGCCCGGGACTAAAAACAATGAGCAGTTCTTC.

This clonotype was observed a handful of times. V gene TRBV4-2 combines with J gene TRBJ2-1, with 8 positions matching TRBD2. Germline V gene lookup returns CDR1 LGHNA and CDR2 YNFKEQ. The CDR3 extends over 15 amino acids. V lost 0 bases, J lost 9 bases, and 7 bases stayed unmatched. The CDR3 is CASSQDSGLAGEQFF. The CDR3 DNA is TGTGCCAGCAGCCAAGATAGCGGACTAGCAGGTGAGCAGTTCTTC.

There are a few counts of this clonotype. The rearrangement uses TRBV2 and TRBJ2-7; TRBD2 matches at 8 bases. CDR3 length: 18 amino acids. Trimming removed 7 bases from V and 4 bases from J; junction bases left unmatched: 21. In germline, CDR1 is SNHLY, CDR2 FYNNEI. CDR3 region: CASTPPRGAGALGYEQYF. CDR3 nucleotide sequence: TGTGCCAGCACCCCCCCCCGGGGAGCGGGAGCCTTAGGATACGAGCAGTACTTC.

This clonotype turned up a few times. This rearrangement joins TRBV5-6 to TRBJ1-2; weak D call: TRBD1 (5 bases). The CDR3 totals 13 residues. Trimming shortened V by 1 base and J by 5 bases, and 9 bases separated the two germline ends. In germline, CDR1 is SGHDT, CDR2 YYEEEE. The CDR3 nucleotides are TGTGCCAGCAGCTTGAGCAGGGCGTATGGCTACACCTTC. It codes for CASSLSRAYGYTF.

The table lists this clonotype with a few counts. V is TRBV6-1 and J is TRBJ2-7, with TRBD1 matching 8 bases. CDR1 is MNHNS and CDR2 is SASEGT in the germline V gene. V lost 6 bases to trimming and J lost 0 bases; unmatched junction nucleotides: 13. CDR3 length: 17 amino acids. CDR3 in amino acids: CASSSHDRDRSSYEQYF. In DNA form, the CDR3 reads TGTGCCAGCAGCTCCCACGACCGGGACAGGAGCTCCTACGAGCAGTACTTC.

The chain employs TRBV15 and TRBJ2-5; 9 bases match TRBD1. J lost 5 bases, V lost 0 bases, and 4 bases had no gene match. CDR3 length equals 15 residues. Germline V CDR1 and CDR2: LNHNV, YYDKDF (reference sequence). The CDR3 loop reads CATSREDRGGETQYF. CDR3 in DNA: TGTGCCACCAGCAGAGAGGACAGGGGTGGTGAGACCCAGTACTTC.

This clonotype has just a few counts. This chain connects TRBV12-3 or TRBV12-4 to TRBJ2-2; D might be TRBD2 (5 bases). The CDR3 totals 14 residues. The V and J ends lost 6 bases and 1 base respectively, with 9 bases between them. CDR3 in amino acids: CASRGSLNTGELFF. The CDR3 nucleotides read TGTGCCAGCAGAGGGAGTCTGAACACCGGGGAGCTGTTTTTT.